This T cell receptor beta chain was sequenced in a study of control samples from healthy donors and cancer patients. Only in-frame clones appear in the TCRdb table, and some are missing; sequencing was by immunoSEQ multiplex PCR. The data show about 69,000 clones, with roughly 84% seen just once and around 3% held by the top ten. This CDR3 spans 15 amino acids. V lost 4 bases and J 2 bases, leaving 14 bases between the germline ends. Germline CDR1 is LGHDT and CDR2 is YNNKEL (reference sequence). The receptor was isolated from a woman aged 50 to 60 with lung cancer. The sequenced sample consisted of PBMCs. The chain is built from TRBV3-1 (or the pseudogene TRBV3-2) and TRBJ1-2; D possibly corresponds to TRBD1 (5 bases). The CDR3 DNA reads as TGTGCCAGCAGCCCTTCTTCGACAGACAACTATGGCTACACCTTC. Encoded protein: CASSPSSTDNYGYTF.